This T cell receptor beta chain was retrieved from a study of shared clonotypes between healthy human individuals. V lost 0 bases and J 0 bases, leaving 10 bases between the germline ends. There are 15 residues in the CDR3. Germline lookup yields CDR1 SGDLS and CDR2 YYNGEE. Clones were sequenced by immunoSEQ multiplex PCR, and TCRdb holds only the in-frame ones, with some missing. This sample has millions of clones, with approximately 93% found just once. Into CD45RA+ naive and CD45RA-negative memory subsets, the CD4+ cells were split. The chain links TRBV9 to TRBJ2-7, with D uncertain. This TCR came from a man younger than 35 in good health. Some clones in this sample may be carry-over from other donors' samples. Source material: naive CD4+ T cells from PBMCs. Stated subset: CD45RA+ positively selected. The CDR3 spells CASSVDQASSYEQYF. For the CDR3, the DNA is TGTGCCAGCAGCGTAGATCAGGCGAGCTCCTACGAGCAGTACTTC.